This T cell receptor beta chain was recorded in a study of blood T cell repertoires in COVID-19. Per germline, CDR1 SGDLS and CDR2 YYNGEE. Trimming removed 4 bases from V and 4 bases from J; junction bases left unmatched: 8. CDR3 size: 15 residues. Profiling relied on immunoSEQ multiplex PCR, and the TCRdb table lists in-frame clones only, not all of them. The sample carries about 480,000 clones, roughly nine tenths recorded once. The clonotype comes from a man aged 18 to 29 with COVID-19, enrolled during active disease. The chain carries TRBV9 and TRBJ2-3; 8 nucleotides match TRBD1. The sequencing input was peripheral blood. Here the CDR3 DNA reads TGTGCCAGCAGCCTGGACAGGGTTGATTCAGATACGCAGTATTTT. It specifies CASSLDRVDSDTQYF.